The entry below describes one TCR beta chain. The sample comes from a study of blood T cell repertoires in COVID-19. Study context: T cells, B-cell-depleted T cells, or PBMCs provided the cDNA or gDNA that served as material.

Repertoires were generated with immunoSEQ multiplex PCR, while TCRdb's copy carries only in-frame clones and drops some. In the table there are about 270,000 clones, roughly nine tenths of which are singletons. Looked up from germline, CDR1 is MNHEY and CDR2 is SMNVEV (reference sequence). The CDR3 consists of 13 residues. V was clipped by 3 bases and J by 7 bases, with 10 bases between them. Sequencing input: peripheral blood. This rearrangement joins TRBV27 to TRBJ1-5; D remains unclear. The source is a woman in her 30s with COVID-19, enrolled during active disease. CDR3 loop: CASSLGSGQPQHF. In DNA, the CDR3 is TGTGCCAGCAGTTTGGGCAGTGGCCAGCCCCAGCATTTT.